This T cell receptor beta chain originates from a study of T cells in lung cancer brain metastases (dated by TCRdb to the late 2010s). Background for the entire study: Of the 20 patients, seventeen had a history of tobacco use, with a median of approximately 40 pack-years. About 90% of the 20 patients received no interval therapy between primary and metastasis resection. Median interval between primary and brain metastasis specimen acquisition was approximately 350 days. TCR beta CDR3 repertoires were compared between fully resected primary non-small cell lung cancers and paired brain metastases. The cohort comprised some 20 patients contributing approximately 40 specimens, one primary lung lesion and one brain metastasis each. Of the patients, around twelve were female and 8 or 9 were male, and their median age at first diagnosis was 55 to 60 years. Primary and metastatic specimens both had an average DNA integrity number of roughly 4, with no significant difference between the two sites. Study-wide findings and limitations: Most clones were specific to a single lesion, and overlap between paired lesions was limited (mean Morisita index about 0.22). DNA fragmentation in the FFPE samples may have kept the complete infiltrating T cell repertoire from being retrieved. Brain metastases had significantly fewer unique productive clones than paired primaries (median around 1,500 versus 5,000). The ten most abundant clones made up a significantly larger repertoire fraction in brain metastases than primaries, suggesting clonal expansion. It was not possible to control for the effects of preoperative corticosteroids on T cell infiltration in brain metastases.

Between roughly 2.24 and 4.92 ug genomic DNA was input per sample, with paired samples receiving equal DNA input. TCR beta libraries were constructed with the immunoSEQ hsTCRbeta Kit, which uses multiplexed V and J gene primers in two PCR steps. Pooled libraries with positive and negative controls were sequenced on an Illumina MiSeq using a 100-cycle paired-end protocol. In the original analysis: The immunoSEQ vendor processed the raw data into normalized, annotated TCR beta repertoire reports. Richness was defined as the number of unique clones by nucleotide sequence, and the iChao1 and Efron-Thisted estimators were used to extrapolate total richness. Paired lesions were characterized and compared using Pielou's evenness, Simpson's index, top-ten clone proportional abundance, and the Morisita overlap index. TCRdb re-hosts the immuneACCESS table, in-frame sequences only. Its copies lack some clones; in the studies checked, an unresolved V gene accounts for under half of them, and the cause for the rest is not known. V, J and clone size were drawn from that table, and D and trimming were deduced from the DNA. Here the sample has roughly 5,500 clones; 75% to 90% occur a single time. Together, the top ten hold around 4% of the sample.

This clone has a single count. No cognate antigen has been identified for it. No much larger clone is present one base from it, and per-base qualities are unavailable. Resection was performed in the patients for synchronous oligometastatic disease or for delayed recurrence of a solitary brain metastasis. Patients with a history of multiple malignancies were excluded so that cancers other than NSCLC would not be included. Using marked H&E slides as a guide, tumor areas were macrodissected from four to six unstained about 10 um sections that had been deparaffinized. All specimens were formalin-fixed and paraffin-embedded (FFPE). Genomic DNA was extracted using the AllPrep DNA/RNA FFPE Kit. This TCR derives from an older man with non-small cell lung cancer. What was sequenced was tumor tissue from the primary lung tumor. The sample's cell subset or site label, in plain terms: primary lung cancer lesion.

The DNA is TGTGCCTGGACCCGGGACTATGGGGGGGAGCTGTTTTTT. This yields the protein CAWTRDYGGELFF. The receptor chain draws on TRBV30 and TRBJ2-2; TRBD2 fits 7 bases in the junction. Trimming leaves V shorter by 4 bases and J shorter by 8 bases, with the junction holding 7 bases beyond the gene matches. The CDR3 contains 13 residues, cysteine and phenylalanine counted. Only the CDR3 part of the read is kept: 39 bases, read in frame from the first base. For CDR1 and CDR2, the germline V gene (reference sequence) lists GTSNPN and SVGIG.